The 2 T cell receptor beta chains below all came from one sample that was sequenced in a study of blood T cell repertoires in COVID-19. The protocol was immunoSEQ multiplex PCR, while the TCRdb copy is restricted to in-frame clones and leaves out a portion. This table holds about 70,000 clones, 80% to 90% found once. Source material: peripheral blood. These receptors originate from a woman aged 55-70 years with acute or convalescent COVID-19.

The chain links TRBV28 to TRBJ1-3; D is perhaps TRBD1 (6 bases). V lost 2 bases and J lost 0, with 8 bases in between. The germline V gene encodes CDR1 MDHEN and CDR2 SYDVKM. The CDR3 consists of 15 residues. CDR3 bases: TGTGCCAGCAGTTTAGGGGGGGCCTCTGGAAACACCATATATTTT. Translation gives CASSLGGASGNTIYF.

In its sample, this clone was seen once. At one end the junction does not follow the germline gene, possibly because of a read error. This rearrangement joins TRBV4-1 to TRBJ2-7; possible D gene TRBD1, 6 bases. Germline lookup yields CDR1 MGHRA and CDR2 YSYEKL. The CDR3 has 13 residues. In DNA, the CDR3 is TGCGCCAGCAGCCAAGATTTGGGACACCATGCGCGATTC. Amino acid sequence: CASSQDLGHHARF.